A single sample gave rise to the 32 T cell receptor beta chains below, sequenced in a study of blood T cell repertoires in COVID-19. Libraries were prepared by immunoSEQ multiplex PCR; TCRdb keeps only in-frame clonotypes and omits some of them. The sample has 150,000 or so clones, about 90% seen once; the top ten hold less than 0.6%. The source material was peripheral blood. The receptors derive from a man aged 45 to 65 with acute or convalescent COVID-19.

The chain has TRBV28 and TRBJ2-1; D is perhaps TRBD1 (5 bases). Germline V CDR1 and CDR2: MDHEN, SYDVKM. V was trimmed by 6 bases and J by 7 bases, leaving 16 bases between them. The CDR3 consists of 14 residues. The CDR3 loop is CASSQGGEANEQFF. The CDR3 DNA reads TGTGCCAGCAGCCAGGGTGGGGAAGCAAATGAGCAGTTCTTC. Based on the CDR3 plus reference TRBV28 and TRBJ2-1, the full variable domain is DVKVTQSSRYLVKRTGEKVFLECVQDMDHENMFWYRQDPGLGLRLIYFSYDVKMKEKGDIPEGYSVSREKKERFSLILESASTNQTSMYLCASSQGGEANEQFFGPGTRLTVL.

V is TRBV7-9 and J is TRBJ1-2; 8 bases fit TRBD1. The junction had 2 bases not matched to a gene; V was cut back by 5 bases and J by 3 bases. The germline gives CDR1 SEHNR, CDR2 FQNEAQ (reference sequence). The CDR3 is 13 amino acids. The CDR3 DNA reads TGTGCCAGCAGCCAGGACAGGGACTATGGCTACACCTTC. This sequence encodes CASSQDRDYGYTF.

V is TRBV7-3 and J is TRBJ2-1; 7 bases map to TRBD1. In germline, CDR1 is SGHTA, CDR2 FQGTGA. V dropped 5 bases and J dropped 4; count of bases not matched to a gene: 2. CDR3 size: 13 residues. This CDR3 reads CASSVDRYNEQFF. The CDR3 bases are TGTGCCAGCAGCGTGGACAGGTACAATGAGCAGTTCTTC.

The chain employs TRBV5-4 and TRBJ2-3, with TRBD2 matching 9 bases. CDR3 length: 15 residues. Germline assignment: CDR1 SGHNT and CDR2 YYREEE (reference sequence). Germline trimming cut 4 bases from V and 4 bases from J; bases unmatched to any gene: 7. CDR3 sequence (DNA): TGTGCCAGCAGCCCGAGGGGCGGGGGGGCAGATACGCAGTATTTT. As protein: CASSPRGGGADTQYF.

The chain is built from TRBV3-1 (or the pseudogene TRBV3-2) and TRBJ2-5; 10 bases fit TRBD1. This CDR3 is built from 16 residues. V was pared by 3 bases and J by 4 bases, with 8 bases of the junction left unmatched. Germline V gene sequence: CDR1 LGHDT, CDR2 YNNKEL (reference sequence). CDR3 residues: CASSQSDRGSRETQYF. The CDR3 DNA sequence: TGTGCCAGCAGCCAGTCGGACAGGGGGAGTCGAGAGACCCAGTACTTC.

The genes are TRBV7-2 and TRBJ2-7; 11 nucleotides align to TRBD2. The J segment lost 5 bases and the V segment lost 1 base, leaving 13 bases of the junction unmatched. The V gene's germline CDR1 is SGHTA and CDR2 FQGNSA. This CDR3 is built from 18 residues. The CDR3 DNA reads TGTGCCAGCAGCTTAGAGCCCACCTTTTTTAGCGGGAGGGACGAGCAGTACTTC. Protein: CASSLEPTFFSGRDEQYF.

V is TRBV7-3 and J is TRBJ1-6, with TRBD1 matching 8 bases. The CDR3 covers 15 residues. J gave up 9 bases and V 4 bases, and 8 bases lay outside the gene matches. Germline V CDR1 and CDR2: SGHTA, FQGTGA. The CDR3 is CASSSGQGRGSPLHF. The DNA for the CDR3 is TGTGCCAGCAGCTCAGGACAGGGAAGAGGTTCACCCCTCCACTTT.

The rearrangement links TRBV18 to TRBJ1-6, with D possibly matching TRBD1 (6 bases). This CDR3 is built from 15 residues. CDR1 KGHSH and CDR2 LQKENI come from the germline V gene. V gave up 4 bases and J gave up 9 bases, with 16 bases separating them. In DNA, the CDR3 is TGTGCCAGCTCACAACGGACAGACCGAATTTCACCCCTCCACTTT. The encoded protein is CASSQRTDRISPLHF. The variable domain in full, completed from reference TRBV18 and TRBJ1-6, reads NAGVMQNPRHLVRRRGQEARLRCSPMKGHSHVYWYRQLPEEGLKFMVYLQKENIIDESGMPKERFSAEFPKEGPSILRIQQVVRGDSAAYFCASSQRTDRISPLHFGNGTRLTVT.

The J gene is TRBJ2-7, the V gene TRBV4-1, with 7 bases matching TRBD1. CDR1 is MGHRA and CDR2 is YSYEKL in the germline V gene. Germline trimming cut 1 base from V and 7 bases from J; bases unmatched to any gene: 4. This CDR3 spans 13 amino acids. The DNA of the CDR3 is TGCGCCAGCAGCCAAGTGAAGGGGGCAGAGCAGTACTTC. This encodes CASSQVKGAEQYF.

The genes are TRBV20-1 and TRBJ2-7; tentative D call: TRBD1 (5 bases). Germline V gene sequence: CDR1 DFQATT, CDR2 SNEGSKA (reference sequence). This CDR3 spans 16 amino acids. V lost 3 bases and J lost 4, with 22 bases in between. The CDR3 DNA is TGCAGTGCTAGTCCCCTAAGGACCAGAAAGGGGTACGAGCAGTACTTC. The encoded protein is CSASPLRTRKGYEQYF.

The chain combines TRBV5-4 with TRBJ2-7; 12 bases are a match to TRBD1. There are 18 residues in the CDR3. Trimming at V came to 4 bases and at J to 1 base, leaving 12 bases not matched to a gene. Germline loops: CDR1 SGHNT, CDR2 YYREEE (reference sequence). The CDR3 loop reads CASSLSPGQGATSYEQYF. DNA for the CDR3: TGTGCCAGCAGCCTAAGCCCGGGACAGGGGGCGACTTCCTACGAGCAGTACTTC.

V and J are TRBV27 and TRBJ2-1; 8 bases align to TRBD1. The CDR3 loop spans 15 amino acids. CDR1 and CDR2 from the germline V gene are MNHEY and SMNVEV (reference sequence). V shed 5 bases and J 1 base; nucleotides not matched to a gene: 4. CDR3 nucleotide sequence: TGTGCCAGCAGTCTCGACAGGGGATCCTACAATGAGCAGTTCTTC. As protein: CASSLDRGSYNEQFF.

V usage is TRBV15 and J usage is TRBJ1-2; unclear D gene. Looked up from germline, CDR1 is LNHNV and CDR2 is YYDKDF (reference sequence). The CDR3 is 15 amino acids. Trimming pared 0 bases from V and 5 bases from J, leaving 13 bases between. This CDR3 reads CATSRDTSGSYGYTF. The CDR3 bases are TGTGCCACCAGCAGAGACACCTCGGGGTCTTATGGCTACACCTTC.

This clone turned up a few times. This chain joins TRBV4-1 and TRBJ2-2; 11 bases are shared with TRBD2. The trim removed 1 base at V and 6 bases at J, leaving 16 bases unmatched. CDR3 length equals 20 residues. Per the germline V gene, CDR1 is MGHRA and CDR2 is YSYEKL. For the CDR3, the DNA is TGCGCCAGCAGCCAAGTGAAAGAGGCTAGCGGGGGGCCCCGACCCGGGGAGCTGTTTTTT. This gives the protein CASSQVKEASGGPRPGELFF.

This sequence joins TRBV6-5 and TRBJ2-7; 7 bases align to TRBD1. CDR1 and CDR2 from the germline V gene are MNHEY and SVGAGI. V lost 2 bases to trimming and J lost 0 bases; unmatched junction nucleotides: 4. The CDR3 is made up of 15 amino acids. CDR3 protein: CASSYRDSVSYEQYF. CDR3 sequence (DNA): TGTGCCAGCAGTTACCGGGACAGTGTCTCCTACGAGCAGTACTTC.

The chain recombines TRBV2 with TRBJ2-6, with D possibly matching TRBD2 (5 bases). The V end lost 7 bases, the J end lost 0 bases, and 16 bases lay between the germline ends. Germline V gives CDR1 SNHLY, CDR2 FYNNEI. This CDR3 has 17 residues. Written as DNA, the CDR3 is TGTGCCAGCATGGCCCAGCGGCTCACCTCTGGGGCCAACGTCCTGACTTTC. Encoded protein: CASMAQRLTSGANVLTF. Full variable domain (rest looked up from reference TRBV2 and TRBJ2-6): EPEVTQTPSHQVTQMGQEVILRCVPISNHLYFYWYRQILGQKVEFLVSFYNNEISEKSEIFDDQFSVERPDGSNFTLKIRSTKLEDSAMYFCASMAQRLTSGANVLTFGAGSRLTVL.

CDR3 protein: CASSPQGDNQPQHF. The CDR3 bases are TGTGCCAGCAGCCCGCAGGGTGACAATCAGCCCCAGCATTTT. The chain links TRBV7-9 to TRBJ1-5; D is possibly TRBD1 (5 bases). Germline CDR1 reads SEHNR; CDR2 reads FQNEAQ (reference sequence). Trimming took 5 bases from V and 3 from J, leaving 11 bases between them. This CDR3 has 14 amino acids. Supplemented by reference TRBV7-9 and TRBJ1-5, the full variable domain reads DTGVSQNPRHKITKRGQNVTFRCDPISEHNRLYWYRQTLGQGPEFLTYFQNEAQLEKSRLLSDRFSAERPKGSFSTLEIQRTEQGDSAMYLCASSPQGDNQPQHFGDGTRLSIL.

The chain recombines TRBV10-3 with TRBJ1-2; 9 positions match TRBD1. The V gene end was trimmed by 6 bases and the J gene end by 8 bases; junction bases not matched to a gene: 10. This CDR3 contains 14 residues. The V gene's germline CDR1 is ENHRY and CDR2 SYGVKD. This CDR3 is CAIRKGQGNGGYTF. In DNA, the CDR3 is TGTGCCATCAGGAAGGGACAGGGTAATGGAGGCTACACCTTC.

J is TRBJ2-3 and V is TRBV27; 9 bases match TRBD1. J gave up 1 base and V 5 bases, and 4 bases lay outside the gene matches. The CDR3 has 15 residues. The V gene's germline CDR1 is MNHEY and CDR2 SMNVEV (reference sequence). CDR3 nucleotide sequence: TGTGCCAGCAGTGCACGGACAGGGGGCACAGATACGCAGTATTTT. Amino acid sequence: CASSARTGGTDTQYF.

The chain recombines TRBV9 with TRBJ1-3; D is possibly TRBD1 (5 bases). From germline, CDR1 is SGDLS and CDR2 YYNGEE. The CDR3 is made up of 16 amino acids. Trimming stripped 7 bases from V and 4 bases from J, with 21 bases between. CDR3 in amino acids: CASRAGGGPRGNTIYF. The CDR3 coding sequence is TGTGCCAGCCGCGCCGGGGGGGGACCGAGGGGAAACACCATATATTTT. Full variable domain (remainder filled in from reference TRBV9 and TRBJ1-3): DSGVTQTPKHLITATGQRVTLRCSPRSGDLSVYWYQQSLDQGLQFLIQYYNGEERAKGNILERFSAQQFPDLHSELNLSSLELGDSALYFCASRAGGGPRGNTIYFGEGSWLTVV.

This clone occurred once. J is TRBJ1-1 and V is TRBV5-1; 7 nucleotides align to TRBD1. Germline values: CDR1 SGHRS, CDR2 YFSETQ. CDR3 length: 14 amino acids. J was trimmed by 7 bases and V by 0 bases; bases with no gene match: 6. DNA for the CDR3: TGCGCCAGCAGCTTGGTGAGGGGGCCTAGTGAAGCTTTCTTT. Translation gives CASSLVRGPSEAFF. Looking up the rest from reference TRBV5-1 and TRBJ1-1 gives the full variable domain: KAGVTQTPRYLIKTRGQQVTLSCSPISGHRSVSWYQQTPGQGLQFLFEYFSETQRNKGNFPGRFSGRQFSNSRSEMNVSTLELGDSALYLCASSLVRGPSEAFFGQGTRLTVV.

The chain has TRBV9 and TRBJ2-6, with D perhaps assigned TRBD1 or TRBD2 (5 bases each). The CDR3 consists of 15 residues. The germline V gene encodes CDR1 SGDLS and CDR2 YYNGEE. Trimming left V 7 bases short and J 2 bases short, with 13 bases between. The chain's CDR3 is CASGEGFPGANVLTF. In DNA form, the CDR3 reads TGTGCCAGCGGCGAGGGGTTCCCTGGGGCCAACGTCCTGACTTTC.

This chain connects TRBV12-3 or TRBV12-4 to TRBJ1-1, with D possibly TRBD1 on 5 matching bases. The CDR3 covers 13 residues. Trimming pared 10 bases from V and 4 bases from J, leaving 16 bases between. CDR3: CATRFGGGTEAFF. The CDR3 nucleotides read TGTGCCACCCGGTTTGGGGGGGGCACTGAAGCTTTCTTT.

The V call is TRBV5-1, the J call TRBJ1-2, with 7 bases that match TRBD1. Germline V gives CDR1 SGHRS, CDR2 YFSETQ. The CDR3 has 14 amino acids. V was pared by 1 base and J by 6 bases, with 6 bases of the junction left unmatched. Here the CDR3 reads CASSLFQGGDGYTF. In DNA form, the CDR3 reads TGCGCCAGCAGCTTGTTTCAGGGGGGCGATGGCTACACCTTC.

This clone was counted a few times. The chain couples TRBV7-9 to TRBJ1-1, with a tentative D call TRBD1 (6 bases). Trimming took 2 bases from V and 7 from J, leaving 8 bases between them. Germline assignment: CDR1 SEHNR and CDR2 FQNEAQ (reference sequence). The CDR3 runs 12 residues. The CDR3 DNA sequence: TGTGCCAGCAGCTTAAGGACAGTTGAAGCTTTCTTT. The encoded protein is CASSLRTVEAFF.

The gene calls are TRBV19 and TRBJ1-5; possibly TRBD1 for D (5 bases). CDR3 length: 15 residues. Trimming removed 5 bases at V and 3 bases at J, with 14 bases between. Germline loops: CDR1 LNHDA, CDR2 SQIVND (reference sequence). DNA of the CDR3: TGTGCCAGTAGTCGGGACGGGAGGGTCAATCAGCCCCAGCATTTT. Protein sequence: CASSRDGRVNQPQHF.

This sequence joins TRBV9 and TRBJ2-6, with a possible D match to TRBD1 (7 bases). The CDR3 consists of 22 residues. Germline loops: CDR1 SGDLS, CDR2 YYNGEE. Trimming cost V 1 base and J 0 bases, with 26 bases left between them. CDR3 sequence reads: CASSVNKGKGGTVRSGANVLTF. CDR3 in DNA: TGTGCCAGCAGCGTAAACAAAGGGAAAGGGGGGACAGTTCGCTCTGGGGCCAACGTCCTGACTTTC. The full variable domain, in which reference TRBV9 and TRBJ2-6 provide the parts outside the CDR3, is DSGVTQTPKHLITATGQRVTLRCSPRSGDLSVYWYQQSLDQGLQFLIQYYNGEERAKGNILERFSAQQFPDLHSELNLSSLELGDSALYFCASSVNKGKGGTVRSGANVLTFGAGSRLTVL.

This chain uses TRBV13 with TRBJ2-1; perhaps TRBD1 as D (5 bases). The germline V and J ends were trimmed by 1 base and 5 bases, with 21 bases remaining between them. This CDR3 region has 18 residues. The germline CDR1 and CDR2 sequences are PRHDT and FYEKMQ (reference sequence). CDR3 in DNA: TGTGCCAGCAGCTTAGAGGGGCGCTTTGCCGGCACGCACAATGAGCAGTTCTTC. It codes for CASSLEGRFAGTHNEQFF.

The table lists this clone with a count of one. This chain joins TRBV4-1 and TRBJ2-7, with 13 nucleotides matching TRBD2. The CDR3 contains 18 residues. Unmatched junction bases numbered 12, after V lost 3 bases and J lost 4 bases. CDR1 MGHRA and CDR2 YSYEKL come from the germline V gene. The CDR3 nucleotides are TGCGCCAGCAGCCACCTCCTTTTGACTAGCGGGAGGTCGTACGAGCAGTACTTC. It specifies CASSHLLLTSGRSYEQYF.

The CDR3 DNA reads as TGTGCCAGCCTTGGACAAGCACCCTATGGCTACACCTTC. It is translated as CASLGQAPYGYTF. The rearrangement uses TRBV19 and TRBJ1-2; TRBD1 is a possible D gene (5 bases). CDR1 and CDR2 (germline): LNHDA, SQIVND (reference sequence). Trimming stripped 9 bases from V and 4 bases from J, with 15 bases between. The CDR3 totals 13 residues.

The chain uses TRBV6-5 and TRBJ2-7, with 8 bases matching TRBD2. The junction had 4 bases not matched to a gene; V was cut back by 6 bases and J by 3 bases. Germline values: CDR1 MNHEY, CDR2 SVGAGI. This CDR3 contains 13 residues. CDR3 coding DNA: TGTGCCAGCAGACGGGGGGGCAGCTACGAGCAGTACTTC. Translation gives CASRRGGSYEQYF.

The chain joins TRBV30 to TRBJ2-1, with 8 bases matching TRBD2. This CDR3 comprises 15 residues. Germline V gene lookup returns CDR1 GTSNPN and CDR2 SVGIG (reference sequence). The V gene end was trimmed by 4 bases and the J gene end by 8 bases; junction bases not matched to a gene: 13. The CDR3 sequence: CAWTGREGRGYEQFF. The CDR3 nucleotides read TGTGCCTGGACGGGTCGGGAGGGCCGAGGTTATGAGCAGTTCTTC.